The 26 T cell receptor beta chains below all came from one sample that was sequenced in a study of blood T cell repertoires in COVID-19. Sequenced by immunoSEQ multiplex PCR; TCRdb stores in-frame clones only, minus some. This sample has under 200,000 clones, with over 75% found just once. The sample was PBMCs or T cells enriched from blood (not recorded which). Every receptor here comes from a woman between 40 and 50 years old with acute COVID-19.

This clone has just a few counts. The chain carries TRBV27 and TRBJ2-7; 10 nucleotides align to TRBD2. Germline CDR1 MNHEY, CDR2 SMNVEV (reference sequence). The CDR3 contains 17 residues. Trimming removed 6 bases from V and 3 bases from J; junction bases left unmatched: 14. The CDR3: CASSRRSASGRGYEQYF. The DNA for the CDR3 is TGTGCCAGCAGCCGACGGTCGGCTAGCGGGAGAGGCTACGAGCAGTACTTC.

The rearrangement links TRBV5-1 to TRBJ1-2; D remains unclear. From germline, CDR1 is SGHRS and CDR2 YFSETQ. Trimming shortened V by 0 bases and J by 7 bases, and 7 bases separated the two germline ends. The CDR3 is 12 amino acids. In DNA, the CDR3 is TGCGCCAGCAGCTTGGATTACTCTGGCTACACCTTC. This encodes CASSLDYSGYTF.

The rearrangement uses TRBV6-5 and TRBJ2-3; tentative D call: TRBD1 (6 bases). The CDR3 has 14 residues. Germline assignment: CDR1 MNHEY and CDR2 SVGAGI. V dropped 5 bases and J dropped 0 bases, with 9 bases sitting between them. The CDR3 bases are TGTGCCAGCAGTAACAGGGCTAGCACAGATACGCAGTATTTT. It is translated as CASSNRASTDTQYF.

V is TRBV11-2 and J is TRBJ1-2; 7 bases fit TRBD1. The germline gives CDR1 SGHAT, CDR2 FQNNGV. This CDR3 has 15 amino acids. V was pared by 1 base and J by 6 bases, with 8 bases of the junction left unmatched. The CDR3: CASSLGQGIGHGYTF. CDR3 DNA sequence: TGTGCCAGCAGCTTAGGACAGGGAATTGGTCATGGCTACACCTTC.

The gene calls are TRBV6-1 and TRBJ2-7, with TRBD2 matching 8 bases. CDR1 is MNHNS, CDR2 SASEGT, per germline. V gave up 2 bases and J gave up 7 bases; unmatched junction bases: 4. CDR3 length equals 13 residues. The CDR3: CASSEKSGGEQYV. The CDR3 DNA is TGTGCCAGCAGTGAAAAGTCGGGAGGGGAGCAGTACGTC.

The chain is built from TRBV15 and TRBJ2-2; 7 nucleotides agree with TRBD1. The CDR3 has 15 amino acids. Trimming at V came to 3 bases and at J to 5 bases, leaving 6 bases not matched to a gene. CDR1 is LNHNV, CDR2 YYDKDF, per germline (reference sequence). As DNA, the CDR3 is TGTGCCACCAGCAGGCCCACAGGGGTGACCGGGGAGCTGTTTTTT. Translation gives CATSRPTGVTGELFF.

J is TRBJ2-1 and V is TRBV9, with 12 bases aligning to TRBD2. Trimming cost V 2 bases and J 0 bases; bases outside gene matches: 3. Looked up from germline, CDR1 is SGDLS and CDR2 is YYNGEE. The CDR3 is 17 residues long. CDR3 amino acids: CASSVTTSGGSYNEQFF. DNA of the CDR3: TGTGCCAGCAGCGTTACGACTAGCGGGGGCTCCTACAATGAGCAGTTCTTC.

This clone showed up just a few times. This chain connects TRBV2 to TRBJ2-2, with D perhaps TRBD1 (6 bases). Germline CDR1 and CDR2: SNHLY and FYNNEI. The CDR3 loop spans 15 amino acids. With 4 bases removed from V and 6 bases from J, the gap between germline ends came to 15 bases. This chain's CDR3 is CASSVVQGSAGELFF. CDR3 nucleotides: TGTGCCAGCAGTGTGGTACAGGGAAGCGCCGGGGAGCTGTTTTTT.

The chain joins TRBV30 to TRBJ1-4, with 10 bases aligning to TRBD1. This CDR3 region has 15 residues. Germline assignment: CDR1 GTSNPN and CDR2 SVGIG (reference sequence). Trimming removed 0 bases from V and 7 bases from J; junction bases left unmatched: 5. Here the CDR3 reads CAWSVSGTGAEKLFF. CDR3 bases: TGTGCCTGGAGTGTATCGGGGACAGGGGCTGAAAAACTGTTTTTT.

V and J are TRBV5-1 and TRBJ1-2; 10 nucleotides agree with TRBD1. The germline CDR1 and CDR2 sequences are SGHRS and YFSETQ. This CDR3 region has 16 residues. The ends lost 3 bases at V and 2 bases at J; junction bases unmatched: 7. The CDR3 sequence is CASSSGTGARNYGYTF. Written as DNA, the CDR3 is TGCGCCAGCAGCTCCGGGACAGGGGCGAGAAACTATGGCTACACCTTC.

This chain uses TRBV5-4 with TRBJ1-1, with 7 bases fitting TRBD1. This CDR3 region has 15 residues. Trimming took 0 bases from V and 5 from J; bases not matched to a gene: 7. The germline V gene has CDR1 SGHNT and CDR2 YYREEE (reference sequence). The chain's CDR3 is CASSLAGGGGTEAFF. CDR3 in DNA: TGTGCCAGCAGCTTGGCCGGAGGGGGCGGGACTGAAGCTTTCTTT.

This clone has just a few counts. The chain joins TRBV2 to TRBJ2-3, with D possibly TRBD1 on 5 matching bases. V was cut by 1 base and J by 10 bases, with 9 bases left in between. CDR3 length: 12 amino acids. Germline V gene data show CDR1 as SNHLY and CDR2 as FYNNEI. CDR3 in DNA: TGTGCCAGCAGTGAAGTCAGGGCGTCGCAGTATTTT. The encoded protein is CASSEVRASQYF.

The V call is TRBV9, the J call TRBJ2-3; 7 bases are a match to TRBD1. J was trimmed by 7 bases and V by 4 bases; bases with no gene match: 12. Germline V lookup: CDR1 SGDLS, CDR2 YYNGEE. The CDR3 covers 15 residues. The CDR3 spells CASSLTGTDANTQYF. Here the CDR3 DNA reads TGTGCCAGCAGCTTAACCGGGACAGACGCTAATACGCAGTATTTT. Supplemented by reference TRBV9 and TRBJ2-3, the full variable domain reads DSGVTQTPKHLITATGQRVTLRCSPRSGDLSVYWYQQSLDQGLQFLIQYYNGEERAKGNILERFSAQQFPDLHSELNLSSLELGDSALYFCASSLTGTDANTQYFGPGTRLTVL.

This clone came up once. The chain employs TRBV7-8 and TRBJ2-5; no clear D gene. This CDR3 is built from 14 residues. Trimming took 1 base from V and 4 from J, leaving 10 bases between them. CDR1 SGHVS and CDR2 FQNEAQ come from the germline V gene. In nucleotides, the CDR3 is TGTGCCAGCAGCTTAGGGGCAGTTCGAGAGACCCAGTACTTC. This codes for CASSLGAVRETQYF. Combining the CDR3 with reference TRBV7-8 and TRBJ2-5 gives the whole variable domain GAGVSQSPRYKVAKRGQDVALRCDPISGHVSLFWYQQALGQGPEFLTYFQNEAQLDKSGLPSDRFFAERPEGSVSTLKIQRTQQEDSAVYLCASSLGAVRETQYFGPGTRLLVL.

This clone came up a few times. The chain employs TRBV7-9 and TRBJ1-1; 7 bases are shared with TRBD1. The V gene end was trimmed by 6 bases and the J gene end by 3 bases; junction bases not matched to a gene: 7. The CDR3 consists of 14 residues. Germline V CDR1 and CDR2: SEHNR, FQNEAQ (reference sequence). The CDR3 sequence is CASRLTGADTEAFF. In DNA, the CDR3 is TGTGCCAGCAGGCTAACAGGGGCAGACACTGAAGCTTTCTTT.

The chain uses TRBV27 and TRBJ1-2; the match to TRBD1 covers 9 bases. V lost 4 bases to trimming and J lost 3 bases; unmatched junction nucleotides: 6. This CDR3 has 15 amino acids. Germline lookup yields CDR1 MNHEY and CDR2 SMNVEV (reference sequence). The CDR3 is CASSSYRGQDYGYTF. For the CDR3, the DNA is TGTGCCAGCAGTTCGTACAGGGGGCAGGACTATGGCTACACCTTC.

The rearrangement joins TRBV19 to TRBJ2-1; 8 bases match TRBD2. Germline assignment: CDR1 LNHDA and CDR2 SQIVND (reference sequence). The CDR3 is made up of 16 amino acids. Trimming cost V 5 bases and J 5 bases; bases outside gene matches: 11. For the CDR3, the DNA is TGTGCCAGTAGTCTTCGCGGGAGGACGGGAGACAATGAGCAGTTCTTC. This sequence encodes CASSLRGRTGDNEQFF.

This sequence joins TRBV6-5 and TRBJ1-2; perhaps TRBD1 as D (5 bases). The CDR3 has 14 residues. V was trimmed by 0 bases and J by 4 bases, leaving 9 bases between them. Germline CDR1 is MNHEY and CDR2 is SVGAGI. Here the CDR3 DNA reads TGTGCCAGCAGTTACTCCGACAGCCGCTATGGCTACACCTTC. This sequence encodes CASSYSDSRYGYTF.

This rearrangement joins TRBV9 to TRBJ2-3; 9 bases align to TRBD2. This CDR3 region has 15 residues. V shed 0 bases and J 5 bases; nucleotides not matched to a gene: 4. The germline V gene has CDR1 SGDLS and CDR2 YYNGEE. This CDR3 is CASSVDSGSIDTQYF. For the CDR3, the DNA is TGTGCCAGCAGCGTAGATAGCGGGAGTATAGATACGCAGTATTTT.

This chain uses TRBV11-2 with TRBJ2-2, with D unresolved. CDR3 length equals 15 residues. The germline V gene has CDR1 SGHAT and CDR2 FQNNGV. Between the trimmed V and J ends, which lost 4 bases and 0 bases, there was a span of 9 bases. The chain's CDR3 is CASSSRVTNTGELFF. For the CDR3, the DNA is TGTGCCAGCAGCTCCCGGGTTACGAACACCGGGGAGCTGTTTTTT.

This chain joins TRBV13 and TRBJ2-7; D gene uncertain. Germline loops: CDR1 PRHDT, CDR2 FYEKMQ (reference sequence). Trimming left V 3 bases short and J 7 bases short, with 13 bases between. The CDR3 spans 13 residues. CDR3 in amino acids: CASSFPSRREQYF. CDR3 in DNA: TGTGCCAGCAGCTTTCCCTCTCGCAGGGAGCAGTACTTC.

Note on this clone: This specimen includes other DNA sequences encoding the same CDR3. The chain employs TRBV5-1 and TRBJ2-3, with 11 bases that match TRBD2. The CDR3 consists of 16 residues. J gave up 1 base and V 4 bases, and 5 bases lay outside the gene matches. Germline lookup yields CDR1 SGHRS and CDR2 YFSETQ. As DNA, the CDR3 is TGCGCCAGCAGCCCTGGACTAGCGGGTGGCACAGATACGCAGTATTTT. This codes for CASSPGLAGGTDTQYF.

The chain joins TRBV5-5 to TRBJ2-6; D not certain. Germline lookup yields CDR1 SGHKS and CDR2 YYEKEE (reference sequence). V was cut by 3 bases and J by 0 bases, with 7 bases left in between. The CDR3 covers 15 residues. The CDR3 DNA sequence: TGTGCCAGCAGCTCCCACACCTCTGGGGCCAACGTCCTGACTTTC. As protein: CASSSHTSGANVLTF.

This chain joins TRBV30 and TRBJ2-2, with D perhaps matching TRBD2 (7 bases). Germline assignment: CDR1 GTSNPN and CDR2 SVGIG (reference sequence). Trimming took off 5 bases at V and 4 bases at J, with 14 bases between the two ends. This CDR3 has 14 amino acids. The DNA for the CDR3 is TGTGCCTGGCTCGGGGGGCGGACCACCGGGGAGCTGTTTTTT. Amino acids: CAWLGGRTTGELFF.

This rearrangement joins TRBV4-1 to TRBJ1-1; 11 positions match TRBD1. CDR1 and CDR2 (germline): MGHRA, YSYEKL. The CDR3 has 19 amino acids. Unmatched junction bases numbered 14, after V lost 5 bases and J lost 0 bases. CDR3 in DNA: TGCGCCAGCAGCTTCGAGCCTCGGACAGGGGGCACAATGAACACTGAAGCTTTCTTT. Translated: CASSFEPRTGGTMNTEAFF.

This clone was seen only a few times. The chain employs TRBV10-3 and TRBJ2-7, with 9 bases aligning to TRBD1. Germline V gene sequence: CDR1 ENHRY, CDR2 SYGVKD. The V gene end was trimmed by 6 bases and the J gene end by 4 bases; junction bases not matched to a gene: 4. CDR3 length equals 13 residues. This CDR3 is CAISRDREYEQYF. The CDR3 DNA follows: TGTGCCATCAGCCGGGACAGGGAGTACGAGCAGTACTTC.